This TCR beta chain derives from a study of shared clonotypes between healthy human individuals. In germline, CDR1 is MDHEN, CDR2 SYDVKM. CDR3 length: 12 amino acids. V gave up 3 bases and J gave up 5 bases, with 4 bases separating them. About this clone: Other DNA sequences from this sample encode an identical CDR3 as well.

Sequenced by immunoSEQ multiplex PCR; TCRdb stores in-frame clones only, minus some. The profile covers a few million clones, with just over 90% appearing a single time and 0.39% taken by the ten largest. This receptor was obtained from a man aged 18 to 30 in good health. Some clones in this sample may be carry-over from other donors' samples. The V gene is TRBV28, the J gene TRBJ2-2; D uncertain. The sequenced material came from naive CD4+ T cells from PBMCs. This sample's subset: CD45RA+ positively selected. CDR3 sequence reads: CASSFLTGELFF. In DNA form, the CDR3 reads TGTGCCAGCAGTTTTTTGACCGGGGAGCTGTTTTTT.